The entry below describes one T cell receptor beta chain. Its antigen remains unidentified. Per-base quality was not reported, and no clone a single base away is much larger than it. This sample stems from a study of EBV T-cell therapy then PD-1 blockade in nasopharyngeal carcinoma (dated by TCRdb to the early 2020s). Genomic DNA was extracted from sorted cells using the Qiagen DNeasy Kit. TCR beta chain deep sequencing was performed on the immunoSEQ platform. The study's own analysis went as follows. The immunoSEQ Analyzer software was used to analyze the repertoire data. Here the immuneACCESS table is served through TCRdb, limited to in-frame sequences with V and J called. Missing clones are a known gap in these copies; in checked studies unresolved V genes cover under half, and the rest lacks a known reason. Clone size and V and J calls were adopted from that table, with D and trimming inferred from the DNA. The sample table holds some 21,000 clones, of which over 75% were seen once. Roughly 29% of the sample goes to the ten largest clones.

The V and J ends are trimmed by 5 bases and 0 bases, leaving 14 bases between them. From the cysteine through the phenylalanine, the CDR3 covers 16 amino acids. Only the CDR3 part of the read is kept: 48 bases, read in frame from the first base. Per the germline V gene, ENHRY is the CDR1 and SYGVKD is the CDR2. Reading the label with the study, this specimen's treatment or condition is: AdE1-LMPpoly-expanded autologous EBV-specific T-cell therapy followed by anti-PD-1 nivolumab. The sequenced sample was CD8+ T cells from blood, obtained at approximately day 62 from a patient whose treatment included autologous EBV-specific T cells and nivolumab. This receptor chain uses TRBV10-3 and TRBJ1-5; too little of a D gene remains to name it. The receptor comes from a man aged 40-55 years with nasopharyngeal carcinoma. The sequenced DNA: TGTGCCATCAGTTCGAAGGGCCTGCTTAGCAATCAGCCCCAGCATTTT. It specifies CAISSKGLLSNQPQHF.